This is a list of T cell receptor beta chains from one sample in a study of blood T cell repertoires in COVID-19. The data were produced by immunoSEQ multiplex PCR, yet TCRdb's version contains in-frame clones alone and is incomplete. The table has 200,000 to 300,000 clones, around 92% seen once; the top ten hold around 2.6%. The specimen was peripheral blood. The receptors stem from a person under 30 with COVID-19, enrolled during active disease. Both conserved end residues are part of each CDR3. The D gene is left open where the match is weak. Rows may omit the clone size; those that give it use once, few, many or a size class.

D gene | J gene | clone size | V gene | CDR3 DNA | CDR3 protein
TRBD2 | TRBJ2-2 | NA | TRBV9 | TGTGCCAGCAGCGTAGCTACTCAATCGACTAGCGGGAGGGTGAACACCGGGGAGCTGTTTTTT | CASSVATQSTSGRVNTGELFF
NA | TRBJ1-1 | NA | TRBV6-5 | TGTGCCAGCAGAGGGAACAGGGTCGAAGCTTTCTTT | CASRGNRVEAFF
TRBD2 | TRBJ2-1 | few | TRBV29-1 | TGCAGCGTTAGGGGACTAGCGGGAGCCAAGAGCTCCTACAATGAGCAGTTCTTC | CSVRGLAGAKSSYNEQFF
NA | TRBJ1-2 | once | TRBV19 | TGTGCCAGTAGTACCCGGGGGGGGCTGCCGGACGCAGCTTATGGCTACACCTTC | CASSTRGGLPDAAYGYTF
NA | TRBJ2-7 | NA | TRBV19 | TGTGCCAGTAGTATCGGCCGGGATGCCTACGAGCAGTACTTC | CASSIGRDAYEQYF
TRBD1 | TRBJ1-4 | once | TRBV5-1 | TGCGCCAGCAGGTCGGAGGGGACAGCGATTAATGAAAAACTGTTTTTT | CASRSEGTAINEKLFF
NA | TRBJ2-7 | once | TRBV30 | TGTGCCTGGAGCCCGAGGGCCAGACCCTACGAGCAGTACTTC | CAWSPRARPYEQYF
NA | TRBJ1-5 | NA | TRBV28 | TGTGCCAGCAGTTTATGGGAGGGCAATCAGCCCCAGCATTTT | CASSLWEGNQPQHF
NA | TRBJ2-1 | NA | TRBV6-2/TRBV6-3 | TGTGCCAGCAGTCAGGGTAACAGGGAAAATGAGCAGTTCTTC | CASSQGNRENEQFF
TRBD2 | TRBJ2-7 | NA | TRBV27 | TGTGCCAGCAGTCCACGACAGAGACTAGCGGGAGGGCCAGGGAGCGAGCAGTACTTC | CASSPRQRLAGGPGSEQYF
TRBD2 | TRBJ2-1 | NA | TRBV19 | TGTGCCAGTAGTATAGCGGGAGGGCCATGGGAGCAGTTCTTC | CASSIAGGPWEQFF
NA | TRBJ2-3 | NA | TRBV5-1 | TGCGCCAGCAGCTCGGAGGGCGGGCCCTACACAGATACGCAGTATTTT | CASSSEGGPYTDTQYF
NA | TRBJ2-7 | NA | TRBV24-1 | TGTGCCACCAGTGGGACAGAAGCCTACGAGCAGTACTTC | CATSGTEAYEQYF
NA | TRBJ2-1 | NA | TRBV6-1 | TGTGCCAGCAGTGAAAACTACGCGGCAGGGAAGATCTTC | CASSENYAAGKIF
NA | TRBJ1-2 | NA | TRBV10-2 | TGCGCCAGCAGTGGGGGAGCCTCCTATGGCTACACCTTC | CASSGGASYGYTF
TRBD1 | TRBJ2-5 | NA | TRBV18 | TGTGCCAGCTCACCCAGCCGGACAGGGGAGGCAGAGACCCAGTACTTC | CASSPSRTGEAETQYF
NA | TRBJ1-1 | NA | TRBV12-3/TRBV12-4 | TGTGCCAGCAGCCCCGGGGGGGTCACTGAAGCTTTCTTT | CASSPGGVTEAFF
TRBD1 | TRBJ1-4 | NA | TRBV28 | TGTGCCAGCAGACTTGTACAGGGGGTCAGTGAAAAACTGTTTTTT | CASRLVQGVSEKLFF
TRBD2 | TRBJ2-7 | NA | TRBV2 | TGTGCCAGCAGTGGGATTAGCGGGACCAGCGGGCAGTACTTC | CASSGISGTSGQYF
NA | TRBJ2-1 | NA | TRBV7-2 | TGTGCCAGCAGTTGGGGGCGCAGCTCCTACAATGAGCAGTTCTTC | CASSWGRSSYNEQFF
TRBD1 | TRBJ1-1 | NA | TRBV27 | TGTGCCAGCAGTTCAGGGGGCAGGACTGAAGCTTTCTTT | CASSSGGRTEAFF
NA | TRBJ1-2 | NA | TRBV6-6 | TGTGCCAGCAGTTACGAGGGGAGCGGGGGGTTAGCGGGCTACACCTTC | CASSYEGSGGLAGYTF
TRBD2 | TRBJ2-7 | NA | TRBV10-1 | TGCGCCAGCAGTGCCGGGGGGGGTAGCCGTGAGCAGTACTTC | CASSAGGGSREQYF
TRBD2 | TRBJ2-1 | NA | TRBV11-2 | TGTGCCAGCAGCTCTCCGGGACTAGCGGGGGGCAATGAGCAGTTCTTC | CASSSPGLAGGNEQFF
NA | TRBJ1-6 | NA | TRBV5-1 | TGCGCCAGCAGCTTGGCTGGGGGGGAGAATTCACCCCTCCACTTT | CASSLAGGENSPLHF
NA | TRBJ2-3 | NA | TRBV19 | TGTGCCAGCGCGGTGGGGCAGGGCACCCACACAGATACGCAGTATTTT | CASAVGQGTHTDTQYF
TRBD1 | TRBJ1-5 | few | TRBV6-2/TRBV6-3 | TGTGCCAGCAGTACGGGGACAGGGTTTCAGCCCCAGCATTTT | CASSTGTGFQPQHF
TRBD2 | TRBJ2-1 | once | TRBV29-1 | TGCAGCGTTGAAGATGGGGCTAGCGGAGTTAATGAGCAGTTCTTC | CSVEDGASGVNEQFF
NA | TRBJ2-7 | NA | TRBV28 | TGTGCCAGCAGTGTGGGACTTCGCTCCTACGAGCAGTACTTC | CASSVGLRSYEQYF
NA | TRBJ2-7 | NA | TRBV14 | TGTGCCAGCAGCCAATACGGGGTCCACTACGAGCAGTACTTC | CASSQYGVHYEQYF
TRBD1 | TRBJ1-2 | NA | TRBV10-3 | TGTGCCATCAGTGAGTCGACAGGGAACTATGGCTACACCTTC | CAISESTGNYGYTF
TRBD1 | TRBJ1-1 | NA | TRBV7-9 | TGTGCCAGCAGCTTAGCTATCGGACAGGGGCCGAACACTGAAGCTTTCTTT | CASSLAIGQGPNTEAFF
NA | TRBJ1-2 | NA | TRBV28 | TGTGCCAGCAGAACTACGACTGGGGGCTACACCTTC | CASRTTTGGYTF
NA | TRBJ2-7 | NA | TRBV9 | TGTGCCAGCAGCGTAGGGGCGGAGGCAAGAGGGTCCTCCTACGAGCAGTACTTC | CASSVGAEARGSSYEQYF
NA | TRBJ2-1 | once | TRBV7-9 | TGTGCCAGCTCACAATCGGGTGTGAGATACAATGAGCAGTTCTTC | CASSQSGVRYNEQFF
TRBD1 | TRBJ2-7 | NA | TRBV5-4 | TGTGCCAGCAGCTCAGGGACAGGGGCCTACGAGCAGTACTTC | CASSSGTGAYEQYF
NA | TRBJ1-1 | NA | TRBV6-5 | TGTGCCAGCAGTTACGGAGGGAACACTGAAGCTTTCTTT | CASSYGGNTEAFF
NA | TRBJ2-7 | NA | TRBV15 | TGTGCCACCAGCAGAAGCCGGGACAACTCCTACGAGCAGTACTTC | CATSRSRDNSYEQYF
TRBD2 | TRBJ2-1 | NA | TRBV29-1 | TGCAGCGTCACACTAGCGGTCTATGAGCAGTTCTTC | CSVTLAVYEQFF
NA | TRBJ2-1 | NA | TRBV5-1 | TGCGCCAGCAGCTTCTCACCACAAAATTCGGGTGATGAGCAGTTCTTC | CASSFSPQNSGDEQFF
NA | TRBJ2-5 | once | TRBV28 | TGTGCCAGCACCTCCCAAGGGGTGTTTAGAGAGACCCAGTACTTC | CASTSQGVFRETQYF
NA | TRBJ1-1 | NA | TRBV27 | TGTGCCAGCAGAACACAAGTAGCGGACACTGAAGCTTTCTTT | CASRTQVADTEAFF
NA | TRBJ1-5 | NA | TRBV6-6 | TGTGCCAGCAGACCTATCGTCCGGGGGGCCAACCAGCCCCAGCATTTT | CASRPIVRGANQPQHF
NA | TRBJ1-2 | NA | TRBV6-5 | TGTGCCAGCAGTTACGACAGCTATGGCTACACCTTC | CASSYDSYGYTF
TRBD1 | TRBJ1-1 | NA | TRBV18 | TGTGCCAGCTCGGAAGGGACAGCAAACACTGAAGCTTTCTTT | CASSEGTANTEAFF
TRBD1 | TRBJ1-1 | NA | TRBV19 | TGTGCCAGTAGTACGAAGACAGGGAGCACTGAAGCTTTCTTT | CASSTKTGSTEAFF
TRBD1 | TRBJ1-5 | NA | TRBV6-2/TRBV6-3 | TGTGCCAGCAGTACAGGGGAGTATAGCAATCAGCCCCAGCATTTT | CASSTGEYSNQPQHF
NA | TRBJ2-2 | NA | TRBV24-1 | TGTGCCACCAGTGACCTAGCCGGAGGGACTGGGGAGCTGTTTTTT | CATSDLAGGTGELFF
TRBD2 | TRBJ2-2 | NA | TRBV5-4 | TGTGCCAGCAGCTGGGATAAGCTAGCGGCGAACACCGGGGAGCTGTTTTTT | CASSWDKLAANTGELFF
NA | TRBJ1-5 | NA | TRBV30 | TGTGCCTTGGAGACCTCCAATCAGCCCCAGCATTTT | CALETSNQPQHF
NA | TRBJ1-1 | NA | TRBV13 | TGTGCCAGCAGCTTAGGCATCCGAGGAGCTTTCTTT | CASSLGIRGAFF
NA | TRBJ2-1 | NA | TRBV27 | TGTGCCAGCAGTTCCAGGGGAATGGAGCAGTTCTTC | CASSSRGMEQFF
TRBD2 | TRBJ2-3 | NA | TRBV6-4 | TGTGCCAGCAGTAGCGGGAAAAGCACAGATACGCAGTATTTT | CASSSGKSTDTQYF
TRBD1 | TRBJ1-3 | NA | TRBV24-1 | TGTGCCACCAGTGAAGGGACAGGGCCCTCTGGAAACACCATATATTTT | CATSEGTGPSGNTIYF
NA | TRBJ1-2 | few | TRBV6-6 | TGTGCCAGCAGTTACTCTTCCGGGAATCTGGGTGGCTACACCTTC | CASSYSSGNLGGYTF
NA | TRBJ2-1 | NA | TRBV4-1 | TGCGCCAGCAGCCAAGCGTCTGAGCAGTTCTTC | CASSQASEQFF
NA | TRBJ2-1 | NA | TRBV29-1 | TGCAGCGTTGAGGGACTCTCCTACAATGAGCAGTTCTTC | CSVEGLSYNEQFF
NA | TRBJ2-2 | NA | TRBV25-1 | TGTGCCAGCGTTCAGCCGGGAAACACCGGGGAGCTGTTTTTT | CASVQPGNTGELFF